The 8 T cell receptor beta chains reported below all come from one sample, sequenced in a study of T cell responses to AZD1222 COVID-19 vaccine. The protocol was immunoSEQ multiplex PCR, while the TCRdb copy is restricted to in-frame clones and leaves out a portion. The table has roughly 58,000 clones, more than 70% seen once. Sample: peripheral blood, taken on day 0 of MenACWY control vaccination. All receptors come from an adult in good health.

This sequence joins TRBV21-1 and TRBJ1-1. TRBV21-1 constitutes a pseudogene. The CDR3 loop spans 16 amino acids. The CDR3 nucleotides read TGTGCCAGCAGTACCGGTCCCAACGGAGGGAACACTGAAGCTTTCTTT. It codes for CASSTGPNGGNTEAFF.

The genes are TRBV5-1 and TRBJ1-1; D call uncertain. The CDR3 consists of 15 residues. Trimming cost V 2 bases and J 3 bases, with 14 bases left between them. Germline values: CDR1 SGHRS, CDR2 YFSETQ. The DNA for the CDR3 is TGCGCCAGCAGCTTCCGACCTATGACGGACACTGAAGCTTTCTTT. The encoded protein is CASSFRPMTDTEAFF.

This sequence joins TRBV4-2 and TRBJ2-3, with a possible D match to TRBD2 (5 bases). CDR1 is LGHNA, CDR2 YNFKEQ, per germline. The CDR3 spans 20 residues. V was clipped by 1 base and J by 2 bases, with 25 bases between them. The CDR3 nucleotides read TGTGCCAGCAGCCAAGTCTGGTCCCCGTCCCCGGGAAGGGACACAGATACGCAGTATTTT. Translation gives CASSQVWSPSPGRDTDTQYF.

The CDR3, as DNA: TGTGCCAGCAGCGAAGCGGGCGGGGGGGGATACGAGCAGTACTTC. It yields the protein CASSEAGGGGYEQYF. J is TRBJ2-7 and V is TRBV7-2, with 9 bases aligning to TRBD2. Germline loops: CDR1 SGHTA, CDR2 FQGNSA. V lost 5 bases and J lost 4; bases outside the gene matches: 9. This CDR3 is built from 15 residues. Complete variable domain (other parts from reference TRBV7-2 and TRBJ2-7): GAGVSQSPSNKVTEKGKDVELRCDPISGHTALYWYRQSLGQGLEFLIYFQGNSAPDKSGLPSDRFSAERTGGSVSTLTIQRTQQEDSAVYLCASSEAGGGGYEQYFGPGTRLTVT.

This chain uses TRBV6-5 with TRBJ1-4; 8 bases line up with TRBD1. V was clipped by 8 bases and J by 7 bases; unmatched bases: 6. Germline values: CDR1 MNHEY, CDR2 SVGAGI. The CDR3 sequence is 13 residues long. CDR3: CASLRGQGEKLFF. Here the CDR3 DNA reads TGTGCCAGCCTCAGGGGGCAGGGTGAAAAACTGTTTTTT.

The chain combines TRBV27 with TRBJ2-7, with TRBD2 matching over 8 bases. Germline V gives CDR1 MNHEY, CDR2 SMNVEV (reference sequence). This CDR3 comprises 16 residues. V was clipped by 4 bases and J by 2 bases; unmatched bases: 10. CDR3 DNA sequence: TGTGCCAGCAGTTCCTCGCCTAGCGGGCCGACCTACGAGCAGTACTTC. Its translation: CASSSSPSGPTYEQYF.

The J gene is TRBJ1-1, the V gene TRBV6-2 or TRBV6-3, with D unresolved. This CDR3 is built from 11 residues. Per the germline V gene, CDR1 is MNHEY and CDR2 is SVGEGT. The germline V and J ends were trimmed by 4 bases and 1 base, with 1 base remaining between them. CDR3: CASSSNTEAFF. The CDR3 DNA reads TGTGCCAGCAGTTCGAACACTGAAGCTTTCTTT.

The chain joins TRBV6-2 or TRBV6-3 to TRBJ2-5; D uncertain. CDR1 MNHEY and CDR2 SVGEGT come from the germline V gene. Trimming took off 0 bases at V and 5 bases at J, with 10 bases between the two ends. This CDR3 comprises 14 residues. The CDR3 DNA follows: TGTGCCAGCAGTTACTCATCCGCGGTCGAGACCCAGTACTTC. Translated, it gives CASSYSSAVETQYF.